These T cell receptor beta chains were read from a single sample in a study of blood T cell repertoires in COVID-19. Sequencing was performed with immunoSEQ multiplex PCR; in TCRdb, only in-frame clones are kept and a portion is missing. The sample has about 100,000 clones, 70% to 90% seen once; the top ten hold under 5.5%. Sequences were obtained from peripheral blood. These receptors were obtained from a human donor in a cohort sampled during active COVID-19. CDR3s include the opening cysteine and the closing phenylalanine or tryptophan. D genes are given only for firm matches. The listing skips clone size in some rows; elsewhere it reads once, few, many or a size class.

D | J | V | size | DNA | CDR3
TRBD1 | TRBJ2-7 | TRBV18 | - | TGTGCCAGCTCACCCGGGACAGTCACCTACGAGCAGTACTTC | CASSPGTVTYEQYF
TRBD2 | TRBJ2-7 | TRBV5-4 | once | TGTGCCAGCAGCCGGGTGACTAGCGGGAGCTCCTACGAGCAGTACTTC | CASSRVTSGSSYEQYF
- | TRBJ1-4 | TRBV5-4 | - | TGTGCCAGCAGCAGAGGGACAAGTAATAATGAAAAACTGTTTTTT | CASSRGTSNNEKLFF
- | TRBJ1-2 | TRBV9 | - | TGTGCCAGCAGCGTAGACGGGATTGGGGGCTACACCTTC | CASSVDGIGGYTF
- | TRBJ2-2 | TRBV24-1 | - | TGTGCCACCCAGACGGGGGGGGAGCTGTTTTTT | CATQTGGELFF
- | TRBJ1-1 | TRBV5-1 | - | TGCGCCAGCAGCCTAGGGACAACCTTGAACACTGAAGCTTTCTTT | CASSLGTTLNTEAFF
TRBD2 | TRBJ2-1 | TRBV27 | - | TGTGCCAGCAGTGACGAGCGGGAGGGCCCCTACAATGAGCAGTTCTTC | CASSDEREGPYNEQFF
- | TRBJ1-1 | TRBV2 | - | TGTGCCAGCAGTGAACGGGGGGAATCCACTGAAGCTTTCTTT | CASSERGESTEAFF
TRBD1 | TRBJ2-1 | TRBV27 | once | TGTGCCAGCAGTGGGACAGGGGTTGGTAAGCAGTTCTTC | CASSGTGVGKQFF
- | TRBJ1-4 | TRBV18 | - | TGTGCCAGCTCTCCTGGAGGAGGTACTAATGAAAAACTGTTTTTT | CASSPGGGTNEKLFF
- | TRBJ1-6 | TRBV19 | - | TGTGCCAGTAGTCGTCGCGGGTCCGAGTTAAATTCACCCCTCCACTTT | CASSRRGSELNSPLHF
TRBD2 | TRBJ2-7 | TRBV4-1 | once | TGCGCCAGCAGCCCCGGACTAGCGGGCCCCTCTACGGTGCAGTACTTC | CASSPGLAGPSTVQYF
- | TRBJ1-1 | TRBV7-2 | - | TGTGCCAGCAGCCTAGGGGGGCAGCTTGAAGCTTTCTTT | CASSLGGQLEAFF
- | TRBJ2-7 | TRBV5-1 | - | TGCGCCAGCAGCCTATCAGGGGATGTTGCCTACGAGCAGTACTTC | CASSLSGDVAYEQYF
- | TRBJ1-1 | TRBV5-4 | - | TGTGCCAGCAGCTTGAGCCGTAACACTGAAGCTTTCTTT | CASSLSRNTEAFF
- | TRBJ1-2 | TRBV7-9 | - | TGTGCCAGCAGCTTAAGGGGCAGCTATGGCTACACCTTC | CASSLRGSYGYTF
TRBD2 | TRBJ2-1 | TRBV2 | - | TGTGCCAGCATATTTTCCCTAGCGGGAGTTTACAATGAGCAGTTCTTC | CASIFSLAGVYNEQFF
- | TRBJ1-6 | TRBV6-2/TRBV6-3 | - | TGTGCCAGCAGCCCCCCCCGTGACTCTGCAGCACCCCTCCACTTT | CASSPPRDSAAPLHF
- | TRBJ1-1 | TRBV29-1 | - | TGCAGCGTTGGACAGGTTGCGCCTCTTGGAGCTTTCTTT | CSVGQVAPLGAFF
TRBD1 | TRBJ1-2 | TRBV4-2 | - | TGTGCCAGCAGCCAAGAAGGAAAGTGGGACAGAGTATACTTC | CASSQEGKWDRVYF
- | TRBJ1-4 | TRBV28 | - | TGTGCCAGCAGTTCTAGACAAGGGAGGGGGAAACTGTTTTTT | CASSSRQGRGKLFF
- | TRBJ2-3 | TRBV28 | once | TGTGCCAGCGGGGGGACAGCTCTTTCAAACGGAGATACGCAGTATTTT | CASGGTALSNGDTQYF
- | TRBJ1-6 | TRBV7-9 | - | TGTGCCAGCAGCTTAAACCAAGGGGGTTCCTATAATTCACCCCTCCACTTT | CASSLNQGGSYNSPLHF
TRBD2 | TRBJ2-1 | TRBV6-1 | - | TGTGCCAGCAGTGAGAGACTAGCGGGAGCCTACAATGAGCAGTTCTTC | CASSERLAGAYNEQFF
- | TRBJ2-1 | TRBV19 | - | TGTGCCAGTACAGGGGTCTTCAATGAGCAGTTCTTC | CASTGVFNEQFF
- | TRBJ2-1 | TRBV28 | - | TGTGCCAGCAGTTTGGCTGGCTCACAGGGCTCCTACAATGAGCAGTTCTTC | CASSLAGSQGSYNEQFF